This is a list of T cell receptor beta chains from one sample in a study of CD8 T cells in ankylosing spondylitis. One entry per CDR3 protein, called by TCRdb with MiXCR from the 5' RACE reads. The sample lists 800,000 to 900,000 distinct CDR3 sequences, approximately 10% occurring once. Specimen: blood, either unsorted or a sorted T cell fraction (not recorded which). These receptors originate from a male donor with ankylosing spondylitis. CDR3s include the opening cysteine and the closing phenylalanine or tryptophan. Fields, in order: CDR3 length, clone size, J gene, D gene, V gene, CDR3 DNA, CDR3 protein. The D gene is left open where the match is weak. Clone size appears in some rows only: once, few, many, or a class for an expanded clone.

len: 9
abundance: many
j_gene: TRBJ2-7
d_gene: .
v_gene: TRBV21-1
CDR3nt: TGTGCCAGCACCCCCGAGCAGTACTTC
CDR3aa: CASTPEQYF

len: 13
abundance: few
j_gene: TRBJ2-5
d_gene: TRBD2
v_gene: TRBV18
CDR3nt: TGTGCCAGCTCACCTGGACTAGTAGAGACCCAGTACTTC
CDR3aa: CASSPGLVETQYF

len: 14
abundance: few
j_gene: TRBJ2-1
d_gene: TRBD2
v_gene: TRBV7-9
CDR3nt: TGTGCCAGCGGAACTAGCGGCACTAGTGGGGAGCAGTTCTTC
CDR3aa: CASGTSGTSGEQFF

len: 14
abundance: many
j_gene: TRBJ2-7
d_gene: .
v_gene: TRBV7-2
CDR3nt: TGTGCCAGCAGCCTGCGGGGTCTCCACTACGAGCAGTACTTC
CDR3aa: CASSLRGLHYEQYF

len: 16
abundance: .
j_gene: TRBJ2-2
d_gene: .
v_gene: TRBV27
CDR3nt: TGTGCCAGCAGTGGCAGGACGGTGGTTGACACCGGGGAGCTGTTTTTT
CDR3aa: CASSGRTVVDTGELFF

len: 11
abundance: few
j_gene: TRBJ1-1
d_gene: .
v_gene: TRBV20-1
CDR3nt: TGCAGTGCTAGCGTGGGACAATCGGCTTTCTTT
CDR3aa: CSASVGQSAFF

len: 14
abundance: few
j_gene: TRBJ1-4
d_gene: .
v_gene: TRBV5-1
CDR3nt: TGCGCCAGCAGCCGGTCAGCACGGGGAGAAAAACTGTTTTTT
CDR3aa: CASSRSARGEKLFF

len: 16
abundance: few
j_gene: TRBJ2-5
d_gene: TRBD2
v_gene: TRBV7-2
CDR3nt: TGTGCCAGCAGCCTGTGGACTAGCGGGAGTAGGGAGACCCAGTACTTC
CDR3aa: CASSLWTSGSRETQYF

len: 15
abundance: .
j_gene: TRBJ2-3
d_gene: .
v_gene: TRBV7-8
CDR3nt: TGTGCCAGCAGCGCGACTGGGACCCCATCAGATACGCAGTATTTT
CDR3aa: CASSATGTPSDTQYF

len: 13
abundance: .
j_gene: TRBJ2-7
d_gene: .
v_gene: TRBV12-3/TRBV12-4
CDR3nt: TGTGCCAGCACCCTACGGAGGGGGTCCGAGCAGTACTTC
CDR3aa: CASTLRRGSEQYF

len: 15
abundance: few
j_gene: TRBJ2-7
d_gene: TRBD1
v_gene: TRBV5-1
CDR3nt: TGCGCCAGCAGCTTGGCGACAGGGGGAATTTACGAGCAGTACTTC
CDR3aa: CASSLATGGIYEQYF

len: 15
abundance: many
j_gene: TRBJ1-1
d_gene: .
v_gene: TRBV4-2
CDR3nt: TGTGCCAGCAGCGGTTACCCAGGTTCAGTCACTGAAGCTTTCTTT
CDR3aa: CASSGYPGSVTEAFF

len: 12
abundance: few
j_gene: TRBJ1-2
d_gene: .
v_gene: TRBV20-1
CDR3nt: TGCAGTGCCGTCCGGGACGGCTATGGCTACACCTTC
CDR3aa: CSAVRDGYGYTF

len: 12
abundance: few
j_gene: TRBJ2-1
d_gene: TRBD1
v_gene: TRBV20-1
CDR3nt: TGCAGAGGAGACAGGGGGCTCGATGAGCAGTTCTTC
CDR3aa: CRGDRGLDEQFF

len: 13
abundance: .
j_gene: TRBJ2-2
d_gene: .
v_gene: TRBV3-1
CDR3nt: TGTGCCAGCAGCCATAGGGGATCCGGGGAGCTGTTTTTT
CDR3aa: CASSHRGSGELFF

len: 13
abundance: few
j_gene: TRBJ2-4
d_gene: .
v_gene: TRBV7-8
CDR3nt: TGTGCCAGCGGGCTCCCGGGCAAAAACATTCAGTACTTC
CDR3aa: CASGLPGKNIQYF

len: 17
abundance: few
j_gene: TRBJ2-2
d_gene: TRBD2
v_gene: TRBV9
CDR3nt: TGTGCCAGCAGCGTAATGTACTCGCGGGGGAGAATCGGGGAGCTGTTTTTT
CDR3aa: CASSVMYSRGRIGELFF

len: 19
abundance: few
j_gene: TRBJ2-1
d_gene: TRBD2
v_gene: TRBV5-1
CDR3nt: TGCGCCAGCAGCCCACAGGGCGGGAGGGCCCCCGGCTCCTACAATGAGCAGTTCTTC
CDR3aa: CASSPQGGRAPGSYNEQFF

len: 12
abundance: .
j_gene: TRBJ1-4
d_gene: .
v_gene: TRBV20-1
CDR3nt: TGCAGTGCTAGAGACTACCCGGAAAAACTGTTTTTT
CDR3aa: CSARDYPEKLFF

len: 15
abundance: many
j_gene: TRBJ1-5
d_gene: .
v_gene: TRBV5-1
CDR3nt: TGCGCCAGCAGCTTGGAGACAGGTGGGAATCAGCCCCAGCATTTT
CDR3aa: CASSLETGGNQPQHF

len: 17
abundance: .
j_gene: TRBJ2-1
d_gene: .
v_gene: TRBV20-1
CDR3nt: TGCAGTGCTAGAGATCGAATTTGGGCTAGCGTTCTGAACGAGCAGTTCTTC
CDR3aa: CSARDRIWASVLNEQFF

len: 13
abundance: .
j_gene: TRBJ1-2
d_gene: .
v_gene: TRBV11-2
CDR3nt: TGTGCCAGCAGCCCTCAGGGGTACGGTGGCTACACCTTC
CDR3aa: CASSPQGYGGYTF

len: 14
abundance: few
j_gene: TRBJ2-1
d_gene: .
v_gene: TRBV5-1
CDR3nt: TGCGCCAGCAGCTTAGGACAGACCCACAATGAGCAGTTCTTC
CDR3aa: CASSLGQTHNEQFF

len: 13
abundance: .
j_gene: TRBJ2-7
d_gene: .
v_gene: TRBV28
CDR3nt: TGTGCCAGCATCCAGGAAGACCGCTACGAGCAGTACTTC
CDR3aa: CASIQEDRYEQYF

len: 19
abundance: .
j_gene: TRBJ2-6
d_gene: TRBD2
v_gene: TRBV4-1
CDR3nt: TGCGCCAGCAGCCAACCCCGGGGGGGGACGAGCTCTGGGGCCAACGTCCTGACTTTC
CDR3aa: CASSQPRGGTSSGANVLTF

len: 16
abundance: many
j_gene: TRBJ2-7
d_gene: .
v_gene: TRBV4-3
CDR3nt: TGCGCCAGCAGCCAAGAGCCATACCCATCTACCTACGAGCAGTACTTC
CDR3aa: CASSQEPYPSTYEQYF

len: 18
abundance: few
j_gene: TRBJ2-7
d_gene: TRBD2
v_gene: TRBV20-1
CDR3nt: TGCAGTGCTACCCCGGTCAGGCTAGGGACTAGCAAAACATACGAGCAGTACTTC
CDR3aa: CSATPVRLGTSKTYEQYF

len: 15
abundance: many
j_gene: TRBJ2-7
d_gene: TRBD1
v_gene: TRBV4-2
CDR3nt: TGTGCCAGCAGCTTTCACCGGACAGGGGATTACGAGCAGTACTTC
CDR3aa: CASSFHRTGDYEQYF

len: 15
abundance: .
j_gene: TRBJ2-2
d_gene: TRBD2
v_gene: TRBV5-1
CDR3nt: TGCGCCAGCAGCTTCGGGGGGGCCGGCACCGGGGAGCTGTTTTTT
CDR3aa: CASSFGGAGTGELFF

len: 13
abundance: many
j_gene: TRBJ1-2
d_gene: .
v_gene: TRBV7-2
CDR3nt: TGTGCCAGCAGCTTTGGGCCATTGTATGGCTACACCTTC
CDR3aa: CASSFGPLYGYTF

len: 15
abundance: few
j_gene: TRBJ2-3
d_gene: TRBD2
v_gene: TRBV6-1
CDR3nt: TGTGCCAGCAGCCATACTAGCGGGGGTATAGATACGCAGTATTTT
CDR3aa: CASSHTSGGIDTQYF

len: 14
abundance: .
j_gene: TRBJ2-7
d_gene: .
v_gene: TRBV20-1
CDR3nt: TGCAGTGCTGGTCGGTCAGGGGCGTCTTACGAGCAGTACTTC
CDR3aa: CSAGRSGASYEQYF

len: 14
abundance: few
j_gene: TRBJ2-1
d_gene: .
v_gene: TRBV20-1
CDR3nt: TGCAGTGCGGAAGACAAACGCTCCTACAATGAGCAGTTCTTC
CDR3aa: CSAEDKRSYNEQFF

len: 15
abundance: few
j_gene: TRBJ2-7
d_gene: .
v_gene: TRBV27
CDR3nt: TGTGCCAGCAGTTTAAGAGGCGGAGCAACCTACGAGCAGTACTTC
CDR3aa: CASSLRGGATYEQYF

len: 14
abundance: .
j_gene: TRBJ2-7
d_gene: .
v_gene: TRBV3-1
CDR3nt: TGTGCCAGCAGCCAAGTCTGGAGCTCCTACGAGCAGTACTTC
CDR3aa: CASSQVWSSYEQYF

len: 14
abundance: few
j_gene: TRBJ1-2
d_gene: TRBD1
v_gene: TRBV4-3
CDR3nt: TGCGCCAGCAGCCAGGCCCGGACAGGGGAAGGCTACACCTTC
CDR3aa: CASSQARTGEGYTF

len: 14
abundance: .
j_gene: TRBJ2-2
d_gene: TRBD1
v_gene: TRBV6-2/TRBV6-3
CDR3nt: TGTGCCAGCAGGCGGACAGGTTACACCGGGGAGCTGTTTTTT
CDR3aa: CASRRTGYTGELFF

len: 12
abundance: .
j_gene: TRBJ1-2
d_gene: .
v_gene: TRBV7-2
CDR3nt: TGTGCCAGCAGCGTCCTGGTGTCTCGGTACACCTTC
CDR3aa: CASSVLVSRYTF

len: 12
abundance: .
j_gene: TRBJ2-7
d_gene: TRBD1
v_gene: TRBV7-9
CDR3nt: TGTGCCAGAACCGGGACAGATTACGAGCAGTACTTC
CDR3aa: CARTGTDYEQYF

len: 14
abundance: .
j_gene: TRBJ2-3
d_gene: TRBD2
v_gene: TRBV6-2/TRBV6-3
CDR3nt: TGTGCCAGCAGCCCTAGCGGGGAGGGAGATACGCAGTATTTT
CDR3aa: CASSPSGEGDTQYF

len: 16
abundance: many
j_gene: TRBJ1-1
d_gene: .
v_gene: TRBV18
CDR3nt: TGTGCCAGCTCCCCCTTTGCACCGGGAATGAACACTGAAGCTTTCTTT
CDR3aa: CASSPFAPGMNTEAFF

len: 11
abundance: few
j_gene: TRBJ2-3
d_gene: .
v_gene: TRBV7-2
CDR3nt: TGTGCCAGCAGAGGTGTGGGAACGCAGTATTTT
CDR3aa: CASRGVGTQYF

len: 15
abundance: few
j_gene: TRBJ2-2
d_gene: .
v_gene: TRBV6-2/TRBV6-3
CDR3nt: TGTGCCAGCAGTATTTTAAGACCTGACACCGGGGAGCTGTTTTTT
CDR3aa: CASSILRPDTGELFF

len: 15
abundance: .
j_gene: TRBJ1-4
d_gene: TRBD1
v_gene: TRBV27
CDR3nt: TGTGCCAGCGGACGACAGGGGGCGCTTAATGAAAAACTGTTTTTT
CDR3aa: CASGRQGALNEKLFF

len: 15
abundance: many
j_gene: TRBJ2-1
d_gene: .
v_gene: TRBV5-1
CDR3nt: TGCGCCAGCAGCCAGGCAAGGGGTGACTACAATGAGCAGTTCTTC
CDR3aa: CASSQARGDYNEQFF

len: 18
abundance: few
j_gene: TRBJ2-2
d_gene: .
v_gene: TRBV5-1
CDR3nt: TGCGCCAGCAGCTTGTTGTACGCGGGACAGAAGAACACCGGGGAGCTGTTTTTT
CDR3aa: CASSLLYAGQKNTGELFF

len: 14
abundance: .
j_gene: TRBJ2-6
d_gene: TRBD1
v_gene: TRBV7-3
CDR3nt: TGTGCCAGCAGCCCACCGGGACAGGCCGGCTTCCTGACTTTC
CDR3aa: CASSPPGQAGFLTF

len: 15
abundance: many
j_gene: TRBJ2-5
d_gene: .
v_gene: TRBV29-1
CDR3nt: TGCAGCGTTGAAGATCCCGGGACTCCCCAAGAGACCCAGTACTTC
CDR3aa: CSVEDPGTPQETQYF

len: 14
abundance: .
j_gene: TRBJ1-1
d_gene: .
v_gene: TRBV18
CDR3nt: TGTGCCAGCTCACCTGAGAAGGGTGAGACTGAAGCTTTCTTT
CDR3aa: CASSPEKGETEAFF

len: 13
abundance: .
j_gene: TRBJ2-2
d_gene: .
v_gene: TRBV4-2
CDR3nt: TGTGCCAGCAGCCAAGAGGCCGACGGGGAGCTGTTTTTT
CDR3aa: CASSQEADGELFF

len: 15
abundance: many
j_gene: TRBJ2-7
d_gene: TRBD1
v_gene: TRBV5-1
CDR3nt: TGCGCCAGCGAGACTTATCCGGGACAGGGGAACGAGCAGTACTTC
CDR3aa: CASETYPGQGNEQYF

len: 16
abundance: .
j_gene: TRBJ2-1
d_gene: TRBD2
v_gene: TRBV27
CDR3nt: TGTGCCAGCAGTTTAAAACTAGCGGGAGATCCGGATGAGCAGTTCTTC
CDR3aa: CASSLKLAGDPDEQFF

len: 13
abundance: .
j_gene: TRBJ1-1
d_gene: .
v_gene: TRBV20-1
CDR3nt: TGCAGTGCTGCGGGACACTCGGACACTGAAGCTTTCTTT
CDR3aa: CSAAGHSDTEAFF